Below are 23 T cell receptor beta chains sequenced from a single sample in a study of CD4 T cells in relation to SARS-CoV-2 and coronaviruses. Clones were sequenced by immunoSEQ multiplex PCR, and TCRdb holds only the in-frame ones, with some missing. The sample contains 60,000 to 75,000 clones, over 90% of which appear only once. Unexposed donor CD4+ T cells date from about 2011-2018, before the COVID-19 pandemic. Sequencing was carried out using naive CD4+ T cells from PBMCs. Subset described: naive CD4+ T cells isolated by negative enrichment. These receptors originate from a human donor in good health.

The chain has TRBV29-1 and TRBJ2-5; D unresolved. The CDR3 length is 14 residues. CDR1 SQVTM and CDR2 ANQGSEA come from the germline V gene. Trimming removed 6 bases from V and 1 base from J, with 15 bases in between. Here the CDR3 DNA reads TGCAGCGTGCCTCCTGGCGGAAGCCAAGAGACCCAGTACTTC. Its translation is CSVPPGGSQETQYF.

Written as DNA, the CDR3 is TGTGCCAGCAGTCCCAGGGACCAGGTATGGGAGACCCAGTACTTC. Translated, it gives CASSPRDQVWETQYF. This chain links TRBV6-5 with TRBJ2-5; D could derive from TRBD1 or TRBD2 (5 bases each). Trimming stripped 5 bases from V and 5 bases from J, with 18 bases between. Germline V gene lookup returns CDR1 MNHEY and CDR2 SVGAGI. This CDR3 comprises 15 residues.

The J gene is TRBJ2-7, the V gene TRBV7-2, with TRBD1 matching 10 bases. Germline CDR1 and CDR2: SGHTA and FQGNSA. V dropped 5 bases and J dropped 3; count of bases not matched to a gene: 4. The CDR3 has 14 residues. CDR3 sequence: CASSRGDRGYEQYF. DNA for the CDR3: TGTGCCAGCAGCCGCGGGGACAGGGGCTACGAGCAGTACTTC.

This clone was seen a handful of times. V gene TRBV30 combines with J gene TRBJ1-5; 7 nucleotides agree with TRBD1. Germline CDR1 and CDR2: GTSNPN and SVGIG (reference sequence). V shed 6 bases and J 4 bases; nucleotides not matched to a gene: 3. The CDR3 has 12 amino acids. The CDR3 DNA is TGTGCCTGTAGACAGGGAAATCAGCCCCAGCATTTT. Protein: CACRQGNQPQHF.

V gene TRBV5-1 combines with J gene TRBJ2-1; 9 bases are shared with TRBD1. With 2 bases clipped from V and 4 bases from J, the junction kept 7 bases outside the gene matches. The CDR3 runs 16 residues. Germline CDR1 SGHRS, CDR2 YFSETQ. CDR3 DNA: TGCGCCAGCAGCTTCCGGGACAGGGCTACATACAATGAGCAGTTCTTC. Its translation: CASSFRDRATYNEQFF.

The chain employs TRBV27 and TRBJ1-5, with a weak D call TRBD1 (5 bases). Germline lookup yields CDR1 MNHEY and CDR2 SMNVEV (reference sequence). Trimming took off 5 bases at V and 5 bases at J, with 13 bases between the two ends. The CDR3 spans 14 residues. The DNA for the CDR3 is TGTGCCAGCAGTCCTCGGGACCGCTATCAGCCCCAGCATTTT. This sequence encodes CASSPRDRYQPQHF.

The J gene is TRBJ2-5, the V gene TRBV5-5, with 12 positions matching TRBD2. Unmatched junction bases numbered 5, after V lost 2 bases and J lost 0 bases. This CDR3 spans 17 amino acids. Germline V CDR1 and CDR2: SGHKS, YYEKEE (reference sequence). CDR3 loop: CASSFRLAGGYQETQYF. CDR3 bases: TGTGCCAGCAGCTTTAGGCTAGCGGGGGGGTACCAAGAGACCCAGTACTTC.

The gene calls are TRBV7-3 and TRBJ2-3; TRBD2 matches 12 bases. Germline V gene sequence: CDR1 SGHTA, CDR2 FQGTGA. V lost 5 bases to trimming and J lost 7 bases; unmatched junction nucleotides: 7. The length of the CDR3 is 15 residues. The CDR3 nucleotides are TGTGCCAGCAGCGTGTCGACTAGCGGGGGACATACGCAGTATTTT. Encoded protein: CASSVSTSGGHTQYF.

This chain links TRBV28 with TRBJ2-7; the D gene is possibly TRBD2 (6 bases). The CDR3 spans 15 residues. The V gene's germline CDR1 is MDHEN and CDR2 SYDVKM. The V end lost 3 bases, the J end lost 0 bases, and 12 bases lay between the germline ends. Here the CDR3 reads CASSLGGESSYEQYF. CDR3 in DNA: TGTGCCAGCAGTTTGGGAGGAGAGAGCTCCTACGAGCAGTACTTC. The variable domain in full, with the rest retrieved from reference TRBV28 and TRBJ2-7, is DVKVTQSSRYLVKRTGEKVFLECVQDMDHENMFWYRQDPGLGLRLIYFSYDVKMKEKGDIPEGYSVSREKKERFSLILESASTNQTSMYLCASSLGGESSYEQYFGPGTRLTVT.

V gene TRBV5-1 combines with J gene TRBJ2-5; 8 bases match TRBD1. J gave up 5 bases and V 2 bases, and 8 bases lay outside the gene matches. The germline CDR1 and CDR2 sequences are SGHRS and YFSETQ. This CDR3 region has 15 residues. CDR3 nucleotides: TGCGCCAGCAGCTTAATGCAGGGGGCGCGGGAGACCCAGTACTTC. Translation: CASSLMQGARETQYF.

The CDR3 is CASSPPKAFYGYTF. In DNA, the CDR3 is TGTGCCAGCAGCCCCCCGAAGGCTTTCTATGGCTACACCTTC. The rearrangement joins TRBV7-3 to TRBJ1-2; D ambiguous. The CDR3 is made up of 14 amino acids. With 5 bases removed from V and 4 bases from J, the gap between germline ends came to 14 bases. CDR1 is SGHTA, CDR2 FQGTGA, per germline.

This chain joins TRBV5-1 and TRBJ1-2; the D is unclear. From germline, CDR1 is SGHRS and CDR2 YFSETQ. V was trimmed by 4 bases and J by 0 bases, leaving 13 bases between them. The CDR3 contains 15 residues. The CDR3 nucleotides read TGCGCCAGCAGCCCGGGCCACGCGGCTAACTATGGCTACACCTTC. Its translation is CASSPGHAANYGYTF.

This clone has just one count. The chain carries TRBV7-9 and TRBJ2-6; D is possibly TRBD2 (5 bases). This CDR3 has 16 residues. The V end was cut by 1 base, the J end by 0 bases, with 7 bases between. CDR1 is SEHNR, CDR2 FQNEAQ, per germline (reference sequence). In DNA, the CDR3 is TGTGCCAGCAGCTTAGGTGCGGGCTCTGGGGCCAACGTCCTGACTTTC. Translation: CASSLGAGSGANVLTF.

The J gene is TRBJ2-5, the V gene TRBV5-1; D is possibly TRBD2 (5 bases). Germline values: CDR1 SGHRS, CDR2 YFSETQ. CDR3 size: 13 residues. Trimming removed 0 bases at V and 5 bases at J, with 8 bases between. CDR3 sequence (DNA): TGCGCCAGCAGCTTGGGAGGGTTTGAGACCCAGTACTTC. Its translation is CASSLGGFETQYF. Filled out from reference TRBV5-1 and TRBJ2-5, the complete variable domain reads KAGVTQTPRYLIKTRGQQVTLSCSPISGHRSVSWYQQTPGQGLQFLFEYFSETQRNKGNFPGRFSGRQFSNSRSEMNVSTLELGDSALYLCASSLGGFETQYFGPGTRLLVL.

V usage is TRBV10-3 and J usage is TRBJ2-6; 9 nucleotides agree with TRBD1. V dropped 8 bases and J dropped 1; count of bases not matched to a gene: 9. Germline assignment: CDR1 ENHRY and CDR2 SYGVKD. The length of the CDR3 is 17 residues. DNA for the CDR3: TGTGCCATCGGGGCGGGACAGGGTCGTTCTGGGGCCAACGTCCTGACTTTC. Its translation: CAIGAGQGRSGANVLTF.

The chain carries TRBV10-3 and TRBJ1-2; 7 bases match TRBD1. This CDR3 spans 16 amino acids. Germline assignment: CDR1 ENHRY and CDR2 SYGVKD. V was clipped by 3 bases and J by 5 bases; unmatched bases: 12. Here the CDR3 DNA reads TGTGCCATCAGTGATACCAGGACAGGCGATCAATATGGCTACACCTTC. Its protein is CAISDTRTGDQYGYTF.

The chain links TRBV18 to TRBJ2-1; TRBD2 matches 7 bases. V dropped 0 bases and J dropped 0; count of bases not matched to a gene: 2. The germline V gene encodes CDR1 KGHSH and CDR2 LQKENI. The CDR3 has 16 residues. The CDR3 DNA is TGTGCCAGCTCACCACCCTCGGGGGGCTCCTACAATGAGCAGTTCTTC. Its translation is CASSPPSGGSYNEQFF.

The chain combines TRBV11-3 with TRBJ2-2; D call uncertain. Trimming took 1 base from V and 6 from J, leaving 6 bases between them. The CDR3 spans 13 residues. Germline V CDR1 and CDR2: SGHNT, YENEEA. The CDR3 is CASSLGGPGELFF. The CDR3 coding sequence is TGTGCCAGCAGCTTAGGAGGTCCCGGGGAGCTGTTTTTT.

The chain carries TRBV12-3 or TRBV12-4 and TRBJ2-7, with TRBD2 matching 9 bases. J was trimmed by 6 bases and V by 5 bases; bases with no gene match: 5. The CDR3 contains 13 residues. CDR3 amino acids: CASSMRGGLEQYF. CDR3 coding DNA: TGTGCCAGCAGTATGCGGGGGGGGCTCGAGCAGTACTTC.

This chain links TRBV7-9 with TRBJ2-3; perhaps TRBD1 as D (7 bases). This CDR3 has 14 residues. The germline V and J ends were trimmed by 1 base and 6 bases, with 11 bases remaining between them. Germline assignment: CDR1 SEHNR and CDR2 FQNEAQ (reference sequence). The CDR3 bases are TGTGCCAGCAGCTTAGGCCAGGGGGGTGATACGCAGTATTTT. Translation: CASSLGQGGDTQYF.

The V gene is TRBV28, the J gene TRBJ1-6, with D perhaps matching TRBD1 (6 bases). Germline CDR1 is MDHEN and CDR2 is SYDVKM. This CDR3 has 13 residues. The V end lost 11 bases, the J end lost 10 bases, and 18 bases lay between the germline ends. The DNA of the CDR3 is TGTGCCTCCCAAGGGGGATTAGACTCACCCCTCCACTTT. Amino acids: CASQGGLDSPLHF.

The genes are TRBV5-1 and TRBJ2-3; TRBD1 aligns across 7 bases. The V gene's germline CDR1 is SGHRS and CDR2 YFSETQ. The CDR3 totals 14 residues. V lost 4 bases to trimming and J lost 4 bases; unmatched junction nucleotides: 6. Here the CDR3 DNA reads TGCGCCAGCAGCCTGTCAGGGGGTTCAGATACGCAGTATTTT. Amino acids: CASSLSGGSDTQYF.

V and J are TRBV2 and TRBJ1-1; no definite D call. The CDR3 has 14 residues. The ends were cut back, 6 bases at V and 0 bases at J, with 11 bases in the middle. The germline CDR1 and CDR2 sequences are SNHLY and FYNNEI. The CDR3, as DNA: TGTGCCAGCAGCCTCTCAGTAATGAACACTGAAGCTTTCTTT. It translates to CASSLSVMNTEAFF.